This entry lists 3 T cell receptor beta chains sequenced from one sample in a study of low-dose radiotherapy and immunotherapy resistance in tumors. First-strand cDNA relied on TRAV- and TRBV-specific primers spanning alpha and beta chains. TCRs were amplified for roughly 20 PCR cycles with a constant-region primer and V-primer adapter. TCRdb reprocessed the reads with MiXCR, giving one entry per CDR3 protein. The sample consists of around 79,000 distinct CDR3 sequences, under 20% of them appearing once. Noted time point: before trial treatment. Here the sequenced sample was PBMCs, taken before treatment. Receptor source: a male donor with prostate cancer.

The rearrangement uses TRBV7-2 and TRBJ1-4; D perhaps matches TRBD1 (6 bases). The CDR3 totals 14 residues. Germline V lookup: CDR1 SGHTA, CDR2 FQGNSA. The germline V and J ends were trimmed by 3 bases and 4 bases, with 9 bases remaining between them. CDR3 region: CASSLDRYNEKLFF. CDR3 bases: TGTGCCAGCAGCTTGGACAGATATAATGAAAAACTGTTTTTT.

This clonotype was seen repeatedly, ten times or more. The chain recombines TRBV5-4 with TRBJ1-4; TRBD1 might be the D (5 bases). V dropped 4 bases and J dropped 3 bases, with 7 bases sitting between them. This CDR3 is 13 amino acids long. Germline lookup yields CDR1 SGHNT and CDR2 YYREEE (reference sequence). The CDR3 loop reads CASSQGANEKLFF. Here the CDR3 DNA reads TGTGCCAGCAGCCAGGGTGCTAATGAAAAACTGTTTTTT.

This clonotype was seen many times. The chain recombines TRBV7-9 with TRBJ2-7; the match to TRBD1 covers 9 bases. The CDR3 consists of 15 residues. The J segment lost 6 bases and the V segment lost 3 bases, leaving 9 bases of the junction unmatched. The germline CDR1 and CDR2 sequences are SEHNR and FQNEAQ (reference sequence). This CDR3 is CASSFSTGQGPEQYF. CDR3 sequence (DNA): TGTGCCAGCAGCTTTTCGACGGGACAGGGACCCGAGCAGTACTTC.